The 14 T cell receptor beta chains given below trace back to one sample, sequenced in a study of blood T cell repertoires in COVID-19. Only in-frame clones appear in the TCRdb table, and some are missing; sequencing was by immunoSEQ multiplex PCR. Here the sample spans approximately 90,000 clones, about two thirds being singletons. Sequencing used peripheral blood. These receptors originate from a woman older than 75 with acute or convalescent COVID-19.

This sequence joins TRBV25-1 and TRBJ1-4; 9 nucleotides agree with TRBD1. The length of the CDR3 is 15 residues. Germline assignment: CDR1 MGHDK and CDR2 SYGVNS. The junction had 9 bases not matched to a gene; V was cut back by 5 bases and J by 8 bases. CDR3 loop: CASSLRQGGEEKLFF. CDR3 bases: TGTGCCAGCAGTCTACGACAGGGGGGCGAGGAAAAACTGTTTTTT.

This clone was counted between two and nine times. The gene calls are TRBV24-1 and TRBJ2-5, with D possibly being TRBD2 (6 bases). CDR1 is KGHDR and CDR2 is SFDVKD in the germline V gene. This CDR3 has 13 residues. Between the trimmed V and J ends, which lost 6 bases and 5 bases, there was a span of 12 bases. The CDR3 spells CATSPAGSETQYF. In DNA, the CDR3 is TGTGCCACCAGTCCAGCGGGCTCCGAGACCCAGTACTTC.

The chain uses TRBV5-6 and TRBJ2-3, with a possible D match to TRBD2 (6 bases). CDR1 and CDR2 (germline): SGHDT, YYEEEE. The V end lost 0 bases, the J end lost 4 bases, and 15 bases lay between the germline ends. CDR3 length: 16 residues. CDR3 region: CASSLDVTSRADTQYF. CDR3 sequence (DNA): TGTGCCAGCAGCTTGGATGTTACTAGCAGGGCAGATACGCAGTATTTT.

The chain is built from TRBV9 and TRBJ2-2; D is unresolved. This CDR3 has 14 amino acids. The V end was cut by 0 bases, the J end by 2 bases, with 5 bases between. The germline gives CDR1 SGDLS, CDR2 YYNGEE. The CDR3 region is CASSVARNTGELFF. The DNA of the CDR3 is TGTGCCAGCAGCGTAGCTAGAAACACCGGGGAGCTGTTTTTT.

This clone was observed at least ten times. The V and J genes are TRBV16 and TRBJ1-4, with 8 bases fitting TRBD1. This CDR3 contains 17 residues. The germline V gene has CDR1 KGHSY and CDR2 FQNENV. With V trimmed by 4 bases and J by 2 bases, 9 bases remained unmatched. CDR3 in DNA: TGTGCCAGCAGCCCTGACAGGGGTTACAGCACTAATGAAAAACTGTTTTTT. This codes for CASSPDRGYSTNEKLFF.

This chain joins TRBV2 and TRBJ1-4, with D possibly being TRBD1 (5 bases). Germline-derived CDR1 and CDR2 are SNHLY and FYNNEI. Between the trimmed V and J ends, which lost 2 bases and 7 bases, there was a span of 14 bases. The CDR3 consists of 15 residues. CDR3 bases: TGTGCCAGCAGTGAACAATGGGGCAAGCGTGAAAAACTGTTTTTT. Protein sequence: CASSEQWGKREKLFF.

This clone showed up just a few times. J is TRBJ1-3 and V is TRBV5-1; D remains unclear. The ends were cut back, 4 bases at V and 0 bases at J, with 8 bases in the middle. CDR3 length: 14 residues. Germline loops: CDR1 SGHRS, CDR2 YFSETQ. CDR3 residues: CASSQEPSGNTIYF. As DNA, the CDR3 is TGCGCCAGCAGCCAGGAACCCTCTGGAAACACCATATATTTT.

In its sample, this clone was seen a few times. The chain is built from TRBV3-1 (or the pseudogene TRBV3-2) and TRBJ1-1, with TRBD1 identical over 7 bases. The CDR3 length is 14 residues. J gave up 7 bases and V 1 base, and 6 bases lay outside the gene matches. Germline V gives CDR1 LGHDT, CDR2 YNNKEL (reference sequence). CDR3 sequence reads: CASSQGGGRGEAFF. Written as DNA, the CDR3 is TGTGCCAGCAGCCAAGGAGGGGGCAGAGGTGAAGCTTTCTTT.

V is TRBV30 and J is TRBJ2-1, with 9 bases matching TRBD2. Germline V gives CDR1 GTSNPN, CDR2 SVGIG (reference sequence). V lost 2 bases and J lost 2; bases outside the gene matches: 4. The CDR3 totals 15 residues. CDR3 coding DNA: TGTGCCTGGAGTCTGCCTAGCGGGGCCTACAATGAGCAGTTCTTC. Its protein product is CAWSLPSGAYNEQFF.

CDR3 DNA: TGTGCCAGCACCTCAGGGACTAGCACAGATACGCAGTATTTT. Its protein is CASTSGTSTDTQYF. J is TRBJ2-3 and V is TRBV28; a weak D match, TRBD2 (6 bases). Germline loops: CDR1 MDHEN, CDR2 SYDVKM. Trimming stripped 7 bases from V and 0 bases from J, with 11 bases between. This CDR3 has 14 amino acids.

The J gene is TRBJ1-2, the V gene TRBV27, with 8 bases aligning to TRBD1. CDR1 is MNHEY and CDR2 is SMNVEV in the germline V gene (reference sequence). The V segment lost 3 bases and the J segment 8 bases; nucleotides outside the gene matches: 11. The CDR3 length is 15 residues. CDR3 sequence: CASSLDGQGGLGYTF. The CDR3 region has the DNA TGTGCCAGCAGTTTGGACGGACAGGGAGGATTAGGCTACACCTTC.

The chain is built from TRBV27 and TRBJ1-2, with D unresolved. This CDR3 is 13 amino acids long. Between the trimmed V and J ends, which lost 2 bases and 4 bases, there was a span of 8 bases. The germline V gene has CDR1 MNHEY and CDR2 SMNVEV (reference sequence). The CDR3 here is CASSLGAFYGYTF. In nucleotides, the CDR3 is TGTGCCAGCAGTTTAGGAGCTTTCTATGGCTACACCTTC.

The chain recombines TRBV4-2 with TRBJ1-1; D remains unclear. The V end was cut by 5 bases, the J end by 0 bases, with 13 bases between. The CDR3 sequence is 15 residues long. The germline CDR1 and CDR2 sequences are LGHNA and YNFKEQ. In DNA, the CDR3 is TGTGCCAGCAGCGCCCAAAGCGCGTTGAACACTGAAGCTTTCTTT. Its protein is CASSAQSALNTEAFF.

V and J are TRBV5-1 and TRBJ1-1; no clear D. Per the germline V gene, CDR1 is SGHRS and CDR2 is YFSETQ. V was shortened by 5 bases and J by 10 bases, with 21 bases between the two germline ends. The CDR3 length is 14 residues. CDR3 protein: CASRPRSVGSSAFF. Written as DNA, the CDR3 is TGCGCCAGCAGACCTCGAAGTGTGGGCAGTTCAGCTTTCTTT.